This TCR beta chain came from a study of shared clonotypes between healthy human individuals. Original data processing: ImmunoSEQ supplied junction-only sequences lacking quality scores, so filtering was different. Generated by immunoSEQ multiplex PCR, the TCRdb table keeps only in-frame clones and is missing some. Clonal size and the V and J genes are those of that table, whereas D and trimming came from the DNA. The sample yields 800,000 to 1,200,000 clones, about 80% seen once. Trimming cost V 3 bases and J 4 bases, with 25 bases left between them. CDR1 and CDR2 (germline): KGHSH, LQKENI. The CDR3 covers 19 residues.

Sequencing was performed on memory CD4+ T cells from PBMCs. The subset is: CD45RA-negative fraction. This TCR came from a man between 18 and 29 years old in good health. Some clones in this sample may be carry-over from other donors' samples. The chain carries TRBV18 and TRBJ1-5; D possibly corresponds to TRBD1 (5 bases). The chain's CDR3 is CASSPATLTGGEENQPQHF. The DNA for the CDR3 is TGTGCCAGCTCACCCGCAACTCTTACGGGGGGGGAGGAAAATCAGCCCCAGCATTTT.